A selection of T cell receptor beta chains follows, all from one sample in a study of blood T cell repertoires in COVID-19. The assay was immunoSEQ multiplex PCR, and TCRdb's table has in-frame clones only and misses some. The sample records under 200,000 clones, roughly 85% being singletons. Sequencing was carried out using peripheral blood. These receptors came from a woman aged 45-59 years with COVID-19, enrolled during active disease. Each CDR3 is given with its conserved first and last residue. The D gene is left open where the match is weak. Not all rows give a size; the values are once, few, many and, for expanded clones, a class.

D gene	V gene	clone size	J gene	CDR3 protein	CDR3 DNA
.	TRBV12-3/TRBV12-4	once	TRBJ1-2	CASSPGAGGYTF	TGTGCCAGCAGTCCCGGGGCGGGAGGCTACACCTTC
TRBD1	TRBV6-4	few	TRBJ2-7	CAGQDRESSYEQYF	TGTGCCGGACAAGACAGGGAATCCTCCTACGAGCAGTACTTC
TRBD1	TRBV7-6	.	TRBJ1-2	CASSPGQGGGYTF	TGTGCCAGCAGCCCCGGACAGGGTGGAGGCTACACCTTC
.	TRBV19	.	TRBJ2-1	CASSIEIARASSYNEQFF	TGTGCCAGTAGTATAGAAATTGCCAGGGCCAGCTCCTACAATGAGCAGTTCTTC
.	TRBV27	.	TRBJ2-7	CASSPWGRSSYEQYF	TGTGCCAGCAGTCCCTGGGGCAGATCCTCCTACGAGCAGTACTTC
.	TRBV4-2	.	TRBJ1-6	CASSQDRNSGFTPLHF	TGTGCCAGCAGCCAAGATAGGAACAGTGGTTTCACACCCCTCCACTTT
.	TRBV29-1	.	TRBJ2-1	CSFLTGQLINEQFF	TGCAGCTTCCTTACGGGACAACTCATCAATGAGCAGTTCTTC
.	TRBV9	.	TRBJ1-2	CASSADGNYGYTF	TGTGCCAGCAGCGCCGACGGGAACTATGGCTACACCTTC
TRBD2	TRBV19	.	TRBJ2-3	CASARTSGGPISTDTQYF	TGTGCCAGTGCCCGGACTAGCGGGGGGCCTATTAGCACAGATACGCAGTATTTT
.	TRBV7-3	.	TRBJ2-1	CASSLTQDNEQFF	TGTGCCAGCAGCTTAACACAGGACAATGAGCAGTTCTTC
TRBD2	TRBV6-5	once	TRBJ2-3	CASRLIGGGDTQYF	TGTGCCAGCAGATTAATTGGGGGGGGAGATACGCAGTATTTT